This is a list of T cell receptor beta chains from one sample in a study of T cell repertoires in cytomegalovirus infection. The antigens of these receptors remain unknown. TCRdb re-derived calls from the reads in MiXCR, one entry per CDR3 protein. Seen here are approximately 910,000 distinct CDR3 sequences, 31% observed once, and the top ten hold around an eighth. This sample comprised cultured CD8+ T cells from PBMCs, obtained from culture after CMV antigen stimulation. These receptors came from a human donor in good health (CMV status not recorded). Some clones in this sample may be carry-over from other donors' samples. The CDR3 runs from the conserved cysteine through the conserved F or W. The order of the fields is CDR3 protein, J gene, D gene, V gene, clone size. The D gene is left open where the match is weak. Expanded clones are given a class, and other clones once, few, many or no size at all.

CDR3 protein: CASSPGQVDSYTF; J gene: TRBJ1-2; D gene: TRBD1; V gene: TRBV12-3/TRBV12-4; clone size: few
CDR3 protein: CASSLSKDPRDEQFF; J gene: TRBJ2-1; D gene: .; V gene: TRBV6-5; clone size: .
CDR3 protein: CASSYSTYGDRGYGYTF; J gene: TRBJ1-2; D gene: .; V gene: TRBV6-5; clone size: .
CDR3 protein: CASSPGTSWDTNEKLFF; J gene: TRBJ1-4; D gene: .; V gene: TRBV7-6; clone size: many
CDR3 protein: CAISESEEASETQYF; J gene: TRBJ2-5; D gene: .; V gene: TRBV10-3; clone size: .
CDR3 protein: CASSNGPEAFF; J gene: TRBJ1-1; D gene: .; V gene: TRBV25-1; clone size: .
CDR3 protein: CASSSSTTTDTQYF; J gene: TRBJ2-3; D gene: .; V gene: TRBV7-9; clone size: few
CDR3 protein: CASGGLPEQYF; J gene: TRBJ2-7; D gene: .; V gene: TRBV10-2; clone size: .
CDR3 protein: CASSYDRQTTSTDTQYF; J gene: TRBJ2-3; D gene: .; V gene: TRBV6-6; clone size: .
CDR3 protein: CASSPPSLDGYTF; J gene: TRBJ1-2; D gene: .; V gene: TRBV7-6; clone size: .
CDR3 protein: CASSLVEGPYYNEQFF; J gene: TRBJ2-1; D gene: .; V gene: TRBV7-6; clone size: many
CDR3 protein: CASSLGIGSYEQYF; J gene: TRBJ2-7; D gene: .; V gene: TRBV7-8; clone size: .
CDR3 protein: CASSSGQGGLWNTEAFF; J gene: TRBJ1-1; D gene: TRBD1; V gene: TRBV10-1; clone size: .
CDR3 protein: CASSGSNPRGEQFF; J gene: TRBJ2-1; D gene: .; V gene: TRBV28; clone size: .
CDR3 protein: CASSQDRGYTF; J gene: TRBJ1-2; D gene: .; V gene: TRBV4-2; clone size: .
CDR3 protein: CASSLGSDREQYF; J gene: TRBJ2-7; D gene: .; V gene: TRBV7-6; clone size: many
CDR3 protein: CSVEKLADTGELFF; J gene: TRBJ2-2; D gene: TRBD2; V gene: TRBV29-1; clone size: once
CDR3 protein: CASSPRTGVYGYTF; J gene: TRBJ1-2; D gene: TRBD1; V gene: TRBV27; clone size: many
CDR3 protein: CASTERVTEAFF; J gene: TRBJ1-1; D gene: .; V gene: TRBV12-3/TRBV12-4; clone size: .
CDR3 protein: CASSLRAQGWTEAFF; J gene: TRBJ1-1; D gene: .; V gene: TRBV7-6; clone size: few
CDR3 protein: CASSSRTPSDTDTQYF; J gene: TRBJ2-3; D gene: .; V gene: TRBV5-1; clone size: few
CDR3 protein: CASSRAPTGLDTEAFF; J gene: TRBJ1-1; D gene: .; V gene: TRBV18; clone size: few
CDR3 protein: CASSFTGTGNQPQHF; J gene: TRBJ1-5; D gene: TRBD1; V gene: TRBV7-9; clone size: .
CDR3 protein: CASSQNTGGGTPSTDTQYF; J gene: TRBJ2-3; D gene: TRBD1; V gene: TRBV7-2; clone size: many
CDR3 protein: CASSLVPSGGPNTQYF; J gene: TRBJ2-3; D gene: TRBD2; V gene: TRBV12-3/TRBV12-4; clone size: many
CDR3 protein: CASSQEGGTPYGYTF; J gene: TRBJ1-2; D gene: .; V gene: TRBV3-1; clone size: .
CDR3 protein: CASSSVIRTHTEAFF; J gene: TRBJ1-1; D gene: .; V gene: TRBV27; clone size: few
CDR3 protein: CAKDSNTGELFF; J gene: TRBJ2-2; D gene: .; V gene: TRBV2; clone size: many
CDR3 protein: CASSLSMGADYGYTF; J gene: TRBJ1-2; D gene: .; V gene: TRBV7-9; clone size: many
CDR3 protein: CASTEDRNTEAFF; J gene: TRBJ1-1; D gene: .; V gene: TRBV6-6; clone size: few
CDR3 protein: CASSLNSRGSGRGYTF; J gene: TRBJ1-2; D gene: .; V gene: TRBV11-2; clone size: .
CDR3 protein: CAINTGSGQPQHF; J gene: TRBJ1-5; D gene: .; V gene: TRBV10-3; clone size: .
CDR3 protein: CASSPLTGINTEAFF; J gene: TRBJ1-1; D gene: TRBD1; V gene: TRBV7-2; clone size: many
CDR3 protein: CASSLARGVTYNEQFF; J gene: TRBJ2-1; D gene: TRBD2; V gene: TRBV11-2; clone size: .
CDR3 protein: CASPLGQRNAEAFF; J gene: TRBJ1-1; D gene: .; V gene: TRBV2; clone size: .
CDR3 protein: CASSPGHYQPQHF; J gene: TRBJ1-5; D gene: .; V gene: TRBV7-6; clone size: few
CDR3 protein: CASSHRTDVNYGYTF; J gene: TRBJ1-2; D gene: .; V gene: TRBV14; clone size: .
CDR3 protein: CASSLTQYNQPQHF; J gene: TRBJ1-5; D gene: .; V gene: TRBV7-2; clone size: many
CDR3 protein: CASSFFGGQGTDTQYF; J gene: TRBJ2-3; D gene: .; V gene: TRBV7-8; clone size: .
CDR3 protein: CASRYGYQPQHF; J gene: TRBJ1-5; D gene: .; V gene: TRBV5-8; clone size: few
CDR3 protein: CASSYLSGRSGYTF; J gene: TRBJ1-2; D gene: .; V gene: TRBV6-5; clone size: few